This T cell receptor beta chain stems from a study of cytomegalovirus exposure and HLA in healthy donors. With 60 Vbeta and 13 Jbeta primers, the PCR was carried out. TCRdb keeps only in-frame clones here, not all; method: immunoSEQ multiplex PCR. The sample has about 190,000 clones; 60% to 80% are singletons. This CDR3 is 13 amino acids long. Germline V gene lookup returns CDR1 MNHNS and CDR2 SASEGT. V lost 7 bases to trimming and J lost 5 bases, with 14 bases between them. The sequenced material came from PBMCs. The chain carries TRBV6-1 and TRBJ2-5; D is ambiguous. The sequence derives from a woman between 18 and 29 years old in good health and CMV-seronegative. The CDR3 DNA is TGTGCCAGCAAGTTGAGTGCGGAGGAGACCCAGTACTTC. As protein: CASKLSAEETQYF.